The T cell receptor beta chain described here comes from a study of T-cell reconstitution after alpha-beta-depleted transplantation in children. Study-wide points: Where alpha-beta T cells came from about two months after transplant was reportedly several hundred expanded graft clones.

The authors prepared the TCRbeta library with unique molecular identifiers. TCRdb called the PCR reads again in MiXCR, with one record for every CDR3 protein. The table has more than 85,000 distinct CDR3 sequences, about 7.5% seen once. To note about this clonotype: Its antigen is as yet unknown.

V was trimmed by 5 bases and J by 2 bases, leaving 16 bases between them. Germline V gene sequence: CDR1 DFQATT, CDR2 SNEGSKA (reference sequence). CDR3 size: 14 residues. Source: PBMCs, taken before TCRalphabeta/CD19-depleted stem cell transplant. The J gene is TRBJ2-7, the V gene TRBV20-1; weak D call: TRBD1 (6 bases). The source is a boy aged 2 to 10 with acute lymphoblastic leukemia, due to receive a stem cell transplant. The CDR3 is CSASTQGATYEQYF. Here the CDR3 DNA reads TGCAGTGCTTCCACACAGGGTGCTACCTACGAGCAGTACTTC.